The present TCR beta chain was sequenced within a study of control samples from healthy donors and cancer patients. V gave up 3 bases and J gave up 9 bases, with 6 bases separating them. CDR1 is LNHNV, CDR2 YYDKDF, per germline (reference sequence). This CDR3 is 12 amino acids long. TCRdb's table, derived via immunoSEQ multiplex PCR, lists solely in-frame clones and lacks some. The sample contains 100,000 to 150,000 clones, 80% to 95% of which appear only once. Source material: blood. The chain combines TRBV15 with TRBJ1-6; D gene ambiguous. This receptor was taken from a man aged 18 to 29 in good health. This CDR3 is CATSSSVSPLHF. In nucleotides, the CDR3 is TGTGCCACCAGCAGCAGTGTTTCACCCCTCCACTTT.